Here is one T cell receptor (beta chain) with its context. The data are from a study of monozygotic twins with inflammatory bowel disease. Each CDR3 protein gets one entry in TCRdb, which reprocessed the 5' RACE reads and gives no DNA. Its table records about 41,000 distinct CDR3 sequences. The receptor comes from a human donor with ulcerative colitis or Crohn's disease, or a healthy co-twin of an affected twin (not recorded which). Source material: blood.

The CDR3 here is CASSEGLGLPQYF. The J gene is TRBJ2-3, the V gene TRBV2; TCRdb designates TRBD2, a call that cannot be tested without DNA. The CDR3 contains 13 residues. Germline V gives CDR1 SNHLY, CDR2 FYNNEI.